Below, one T cell receptor beta chain is given with its context. The data originate from a study of shared clonotypes between healthy human individuals. Data came from immunoSEQ multiplex PCR; TCRdb stores just in-frame clones and leaves some out. The table has 2 million or so clones, roughly 94% seen once. The CDR3 is made up of 13 amino acids. V lost 6 bases and J lost 7, with 16 bases in between. CDR1 is MNHNS, CDR2 SASEGT, per germline. V is TRBV6-1 and J is TRBJ2-7; D may match TRBD1 or TRBD2 (7 bases each). The receptor was isolated from a young man in good health. Sequenced input: naive CD4+ T cells sorted from blood. Subset indicated: CD45RA+ positively selected. CDR3: CASSIIRGGEQYF. In nucleotides, the CDR3 is TGTGCCAGCAGCATCATCAGGGGGGGAGAGCAGTACTTC.